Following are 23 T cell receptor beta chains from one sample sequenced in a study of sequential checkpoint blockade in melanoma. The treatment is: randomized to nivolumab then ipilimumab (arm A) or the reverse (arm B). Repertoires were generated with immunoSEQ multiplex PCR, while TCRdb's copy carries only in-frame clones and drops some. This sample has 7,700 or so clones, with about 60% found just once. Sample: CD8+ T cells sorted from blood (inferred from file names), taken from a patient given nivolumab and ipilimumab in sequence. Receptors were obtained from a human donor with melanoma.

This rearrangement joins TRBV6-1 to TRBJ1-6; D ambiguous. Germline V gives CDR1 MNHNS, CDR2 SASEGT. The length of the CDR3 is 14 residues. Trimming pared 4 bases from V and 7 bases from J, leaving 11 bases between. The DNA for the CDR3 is TGTGCCAGCAGTGGGCCGTGGTCGAATTCACCCCTCCACTTT. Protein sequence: CASSGPWSNSPLHF.

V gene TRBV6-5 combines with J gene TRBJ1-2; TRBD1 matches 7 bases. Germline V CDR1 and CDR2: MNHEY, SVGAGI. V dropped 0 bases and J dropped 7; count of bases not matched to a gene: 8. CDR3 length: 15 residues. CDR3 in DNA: TGTGCCAGCAGTTACTCAGGGGGCGCGCATGTTGGCTACACCTTC. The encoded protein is CASSYSGGAHVGYTF.

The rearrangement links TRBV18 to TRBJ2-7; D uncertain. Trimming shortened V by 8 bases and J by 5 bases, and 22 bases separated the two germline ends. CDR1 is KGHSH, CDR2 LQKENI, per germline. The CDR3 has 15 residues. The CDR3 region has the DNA TGTGCCAGCCCCCAATTTACCCAGGTCGGTGACGAGCAGTACTTC. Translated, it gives CASPQFTQVGDEQYF.

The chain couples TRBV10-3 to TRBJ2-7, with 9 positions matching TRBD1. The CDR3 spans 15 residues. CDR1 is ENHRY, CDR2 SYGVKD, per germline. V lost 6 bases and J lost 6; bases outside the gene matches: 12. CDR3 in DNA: TGTGCCATCAGCGCAACGGGACAGGGTGAAACCGAGCAGTACTTC. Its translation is CAISATGQGETEQYF.

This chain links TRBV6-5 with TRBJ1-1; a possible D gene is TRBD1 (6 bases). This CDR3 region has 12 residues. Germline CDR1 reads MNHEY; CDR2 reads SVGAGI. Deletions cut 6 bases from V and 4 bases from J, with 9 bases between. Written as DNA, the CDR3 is TGTGCCAGCAGATTAGGGGGCACTGAAGCTTTCTTT. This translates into CASRLGGTEAFF.

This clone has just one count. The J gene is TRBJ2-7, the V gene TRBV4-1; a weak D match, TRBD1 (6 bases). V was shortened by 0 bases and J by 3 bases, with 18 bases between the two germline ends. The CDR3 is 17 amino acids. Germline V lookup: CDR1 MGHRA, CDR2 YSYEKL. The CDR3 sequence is CASSQDPGTGLDYEQYF. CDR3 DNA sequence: TGCGCCAGCAGCCAAGACCCTGGAACAGGGTTGGACTACGAGCAGTACTTC.

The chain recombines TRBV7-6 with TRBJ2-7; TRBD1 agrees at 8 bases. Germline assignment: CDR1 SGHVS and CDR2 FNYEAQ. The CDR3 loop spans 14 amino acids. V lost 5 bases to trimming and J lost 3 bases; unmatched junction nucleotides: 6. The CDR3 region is CASSPADRVYEQYF. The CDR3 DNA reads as TGTGCCAGCAGCCCCGCGGACAGGGTCTACGAGCAGTACTTC. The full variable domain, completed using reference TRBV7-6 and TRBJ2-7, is GAGVSQSPRYKVTKRGQDVALRCDPISGHVSLYWYRQALGQGPEFLTYFNYEAQQDKSGLPNDRFSAERPEGSISTLTIQRTEQRDSAMYRCASSPADRVYEQYFGPGTRLTVT.

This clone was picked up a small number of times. The CDR3 coding sequence is TGTGCCAGCAGCGGGGCGGGGGCTAGCAATCAGCCCCAGCATTTT. Amino acid sequence: CASSGAGASNQPQHF. The V gene is TRBV5-6, the J gene TRBJ1-5, with D perhaps matching TRBD1 (6 bases). Trimming left V 4 bases short and J 0 bases short, with 11 bases between. The CDR3 is 15 residues long. Germline lookup yields CDR1 SGHDT and CDR2 YYEEEE.

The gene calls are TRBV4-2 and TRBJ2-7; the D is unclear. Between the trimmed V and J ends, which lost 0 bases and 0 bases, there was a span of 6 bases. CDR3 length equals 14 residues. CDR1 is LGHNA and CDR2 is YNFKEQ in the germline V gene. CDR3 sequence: CASSQETYSYEQYF. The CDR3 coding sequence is TGTGCCAGCAGCCAAGAAACATACTCCTACGAGCAGTACTTC.

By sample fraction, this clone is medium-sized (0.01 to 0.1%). CDR3 in amino acids: CASSLMGRAYEQYF. The CDR3 DNA reads TGTGCCAGCAGCTTAATGGGCAGAGCCTACGAGCAGTACTTC. The J gene is TRBJ2-7, the V gene TRBV7-9; D ambiguous. The CDR3 has 14 residues. Germline values: CDR1 SEHNR, CDR2 FQNEAQ (reference sequence). Deletions cut 2 bases from V and 2 bases from J, with 10 bases between.

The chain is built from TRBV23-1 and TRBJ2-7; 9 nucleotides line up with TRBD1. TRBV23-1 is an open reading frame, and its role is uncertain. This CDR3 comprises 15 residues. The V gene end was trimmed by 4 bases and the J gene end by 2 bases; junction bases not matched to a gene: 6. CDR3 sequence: CASSPDRGYTYEQYF. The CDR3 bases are TGCGCCAGCAGTCCGGACAGGGGATATACCTACGAGCAGTACTTC.

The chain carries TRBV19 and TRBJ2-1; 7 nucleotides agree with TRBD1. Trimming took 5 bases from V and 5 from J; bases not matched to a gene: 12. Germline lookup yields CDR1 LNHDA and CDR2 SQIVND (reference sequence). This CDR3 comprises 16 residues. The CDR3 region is CASSPLAGTVNNEQFF. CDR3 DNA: TGTGCCAGTAGTCCGCTCGCCGGGACAGTGAACAATGAGCAGTTCTTC.

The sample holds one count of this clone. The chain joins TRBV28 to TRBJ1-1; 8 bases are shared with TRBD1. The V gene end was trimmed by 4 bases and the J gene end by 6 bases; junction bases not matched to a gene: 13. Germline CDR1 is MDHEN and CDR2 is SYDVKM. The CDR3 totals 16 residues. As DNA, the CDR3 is TGTGCCAGCAGTTCCCCGCGACAGGGGTCGGGTCCTGAAGCTTTCTTT. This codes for CASSSPRQGSGPEAFF.

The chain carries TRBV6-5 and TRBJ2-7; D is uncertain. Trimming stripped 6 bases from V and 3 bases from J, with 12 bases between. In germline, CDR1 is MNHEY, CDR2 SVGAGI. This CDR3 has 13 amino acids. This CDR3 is CASSLLRSYEQYF. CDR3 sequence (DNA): TGTGCCAGCAGCCTCTTGCGTAGCTACGAGCAGTACTTC.

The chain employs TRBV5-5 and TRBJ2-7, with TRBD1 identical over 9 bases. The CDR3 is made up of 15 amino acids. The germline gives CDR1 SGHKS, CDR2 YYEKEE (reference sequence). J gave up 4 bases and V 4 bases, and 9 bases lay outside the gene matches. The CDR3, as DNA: TGTGCCAGCAGCCCGACCGGGACAGGGTGGTACGAGCAGTACTTC. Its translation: CASSPTGTGWYEQYF.

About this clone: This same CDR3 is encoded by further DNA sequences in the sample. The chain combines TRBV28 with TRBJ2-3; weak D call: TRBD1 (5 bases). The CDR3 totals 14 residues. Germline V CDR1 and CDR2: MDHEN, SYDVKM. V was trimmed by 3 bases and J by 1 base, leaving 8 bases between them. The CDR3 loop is CASSFLQGTDTQYF. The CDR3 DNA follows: TGTGCCAGCAGTTTCCTACAGGGCACAGATACGCAGTATTTT.

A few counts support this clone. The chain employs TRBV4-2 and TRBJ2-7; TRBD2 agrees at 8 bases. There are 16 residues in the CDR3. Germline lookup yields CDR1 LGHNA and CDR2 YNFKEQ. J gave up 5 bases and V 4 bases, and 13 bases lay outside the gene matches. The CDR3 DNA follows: TGTGCCAGCAGCCTGGAGGGCTTGAGCGGGAGTGACGAGCAGTACTTC. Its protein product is CASSLEGLSGSDEQYF.

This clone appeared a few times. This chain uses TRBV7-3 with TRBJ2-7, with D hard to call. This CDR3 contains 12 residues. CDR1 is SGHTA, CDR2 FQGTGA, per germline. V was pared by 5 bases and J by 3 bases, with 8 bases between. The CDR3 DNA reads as TGTGCCAGCAGCCCAGACAACTACGAGCAGTACTTC. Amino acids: CASSPDNYEQYF.

CDR3 nucleotides: TGTGCCAGCAGCCCCCCTGGGACAGCCACTCCCTACGAGCAGTACTTC. This codes for CASSPPGTATPYEQYF. The chain couples TRBV9 to TRBJ2-7; TRBD1 agrees at 7 bases. The CDR3 is 16 amino acids. Germline V gene data show CDR1 as SGDLS and CDR2 as YYNGEE. Trimming took 4 bases from V and 2 from J; bases not matched to a gene: 12.

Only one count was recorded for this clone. The CDR3 coding sequence is TGCACCAGCAGCCCAGCCCTCCGCCAGGGAGAGCAGTACTTC. Amino acid sequence: CTSSPALRQGEQYF. This chain uses TRBV1 with TRBJ2-7; the table names TRBD1, a call not compared with the DNA. TRBV1 is a documented pseudogene. The CDR3 extends over 14 amino acids.

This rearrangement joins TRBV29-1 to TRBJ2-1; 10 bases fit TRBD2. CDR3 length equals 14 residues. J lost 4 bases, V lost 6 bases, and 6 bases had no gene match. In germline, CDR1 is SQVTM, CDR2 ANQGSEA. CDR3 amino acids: CSVATSGTYNEQFF. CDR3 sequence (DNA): TGCAGCGTGGCAACTAGCGGGACTTACAATGAGCAGTTCTTC.

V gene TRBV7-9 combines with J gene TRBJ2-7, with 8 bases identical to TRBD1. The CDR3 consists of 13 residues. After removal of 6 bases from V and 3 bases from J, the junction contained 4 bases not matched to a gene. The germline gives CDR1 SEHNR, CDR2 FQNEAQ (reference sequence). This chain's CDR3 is CASSPDRVYEQYF. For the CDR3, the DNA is TGTGCCAGCAGTCCGGACAGGGTCTACGAGCAGTACTTC.

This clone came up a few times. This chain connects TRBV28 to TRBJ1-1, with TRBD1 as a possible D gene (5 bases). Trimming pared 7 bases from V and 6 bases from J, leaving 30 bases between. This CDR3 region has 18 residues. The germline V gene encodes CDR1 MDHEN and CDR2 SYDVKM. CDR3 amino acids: CASKDVGGLSKRTSEAFF. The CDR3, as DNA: TGTGCCAGCAAAGACGTTGGGGGGTTAAGCAAGCGAACTTCTGAAGCTTTCTTT.